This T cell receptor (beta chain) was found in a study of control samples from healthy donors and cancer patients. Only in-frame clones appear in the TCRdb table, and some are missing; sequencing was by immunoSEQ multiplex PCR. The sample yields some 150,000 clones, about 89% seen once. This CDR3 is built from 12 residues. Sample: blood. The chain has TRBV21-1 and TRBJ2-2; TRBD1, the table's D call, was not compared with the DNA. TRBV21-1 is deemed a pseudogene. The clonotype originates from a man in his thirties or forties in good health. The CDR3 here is CASSLTAWELFF. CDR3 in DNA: TGTGCCAGCAGCTTGACAGCCTGGGAGCTGTTTTTT.